The rows below give T cell receptor beta chains drawn from one sample of a study of blood T cell repertoires in COVID-19. Only in-frame clones appear in the TCRdb table, and some are missing; sequencing was by immunoSEQ multiplex PCR. The sample lists about 240,000 clones, roughly 91% occurring once. Sequencing input: PBMCs or T cells enriched from blood (not recorded which). These receptors all come from a woman in her twenties or thirties who had recovered from COVID-19. Each CDR3 is given with its conserved first and last residue. Each record gives: clone size, D gene, J gene, V gene, CDR3 DNA, CDR3 protein. The D gene is left open where the match is weak. Expanded clones get a size class; other rows say once, few or many, or leave the size out.

size: -; D: -; J: TRBJ2-5; V: TRBV5-1; DNA: TGCGCCAGCAGCTTGGAAGGAGAAGAGACCCAGTACTTC; CDR3: CASSLEGEETQYF
size: -; D: -; J: TRBJ2-1; V: TRBV9; DNA: TGTGCCAGCAGCGGTGAGGGGGAACTTGACAATGAGCAGTTCTTC; CDR3: CASSGEGELDNEQFF
size: once; D: -; J: TRBJ2-5; V: TRBV28; DNA: TGTGCCAGCAGTTTAGCCCAGGACCAGTACTTC; CDR3: CASSLAQDQYF
size: -; D: -; J: TRBJ1-5; V: TRBV12-3/TRBV12-4; DNA: TGTGCCAGCAGTTTTACGGGTGATCAGCCCCAGCATTTT; CDR3: CASSFTGDQPQHF
size: -; D: -; J: TRBJ2-7; V: TRBV6-5; DNA: TGTGCCAGCACCGAGGGCCTCACGGCAATTAAGCAGTACTTC; CDR3: CASTEGLTAIKQYF
size: few; D: TRBD2; J: TRBJ2-7; V: TRBV27; DNA: TGTGCCAGCAGTTTGGGATGGACTAGCGTCTACGAGCAGTACTTC; CDR3: CASSLGWTSVYEQYF
size: once; D: -; J: TRBJ1-2; V: TRBV9; DNA: TGTGCCAGCAGCGCCAACAGGGAATTCGGCTATGGCTACACCTTC; CDR3: CASSANREFGYGYTF
size: -; D: -; J: TRBJ2-4; V: TRBV7-2; DNA: TGTGCCAGCAGCTTAGCGGGAGCGGAAAACATTCAGTACTTC; CDR3: CASSLAGAENIQYF
size: -; D: -; J: TRBJ2-2; V: TRBV5-1; DNA: TGCGCCAGCAGCTTGATCCAGGGCCCCTACACCGGGGAGCTGTTTTTT; CDR3: CASSLIQGPYTGELFF
size: -; D: TRBD1; J: TRBJ1-1; V: TRBV29-1; DNA: TGCAGCGCAAATACAAGAATGACAGGGGAAACTGAAGCTTTCTTT; CDR3: CSANTRMTGETEAFF
size: -; D: -; J: TRBJ2-3; V: TRBV2; DNA: TGTGCCAGCAGTGTGGGCGGGATTTTCACAGATACGCAGTATTTT; CDR3: CASSVGGIFTDTQYF